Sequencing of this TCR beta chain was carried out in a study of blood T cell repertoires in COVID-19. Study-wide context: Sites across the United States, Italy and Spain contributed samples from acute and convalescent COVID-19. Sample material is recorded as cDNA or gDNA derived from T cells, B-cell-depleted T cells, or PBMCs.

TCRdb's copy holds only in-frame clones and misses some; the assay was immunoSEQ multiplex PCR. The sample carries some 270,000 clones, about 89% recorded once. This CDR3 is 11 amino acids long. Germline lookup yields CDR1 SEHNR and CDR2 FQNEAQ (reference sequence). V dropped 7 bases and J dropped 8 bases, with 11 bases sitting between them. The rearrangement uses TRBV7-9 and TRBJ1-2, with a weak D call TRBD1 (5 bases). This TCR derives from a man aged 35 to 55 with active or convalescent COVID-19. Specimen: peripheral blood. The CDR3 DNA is TGTGCCAGCATGCAGGGTGGAGGCTACACCTTC. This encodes CASMQGGGYTF.